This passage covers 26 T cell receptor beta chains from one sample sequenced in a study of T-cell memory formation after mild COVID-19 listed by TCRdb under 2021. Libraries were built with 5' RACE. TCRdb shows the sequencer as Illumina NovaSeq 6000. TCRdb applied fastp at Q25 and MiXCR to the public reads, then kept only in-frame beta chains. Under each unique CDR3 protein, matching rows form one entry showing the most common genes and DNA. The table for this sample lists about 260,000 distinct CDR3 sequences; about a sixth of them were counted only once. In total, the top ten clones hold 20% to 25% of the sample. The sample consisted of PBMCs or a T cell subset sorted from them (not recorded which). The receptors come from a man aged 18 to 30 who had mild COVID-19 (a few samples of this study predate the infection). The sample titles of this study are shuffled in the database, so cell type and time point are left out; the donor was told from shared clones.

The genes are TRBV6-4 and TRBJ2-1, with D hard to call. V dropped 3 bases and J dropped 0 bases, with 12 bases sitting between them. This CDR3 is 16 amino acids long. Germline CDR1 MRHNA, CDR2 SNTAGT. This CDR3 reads CASSEYALSSYNEQFF. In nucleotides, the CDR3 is TGTGCCAGCAGTGAATACGCCCTGAGCTCCTACAATGAGCAGTTCTTC.

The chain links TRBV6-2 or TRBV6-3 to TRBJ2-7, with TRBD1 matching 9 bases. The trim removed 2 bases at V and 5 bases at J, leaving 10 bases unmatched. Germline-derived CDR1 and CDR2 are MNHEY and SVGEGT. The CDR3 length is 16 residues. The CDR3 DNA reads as TGTGCCAGCAGTTACAAACCGGGACAGGGTCTAGACGAGCAGTACTTC. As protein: CASSYKPGQGLDEQYF.

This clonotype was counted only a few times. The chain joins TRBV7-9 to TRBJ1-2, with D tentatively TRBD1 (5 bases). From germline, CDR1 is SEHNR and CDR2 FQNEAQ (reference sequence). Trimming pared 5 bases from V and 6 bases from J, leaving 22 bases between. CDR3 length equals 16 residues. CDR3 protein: CASSHWDRRDRHGYTF. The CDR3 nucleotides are TGTGCCAGCAGCCACTGGGACCGTCGAGATCGACATGGCTACACCTTC. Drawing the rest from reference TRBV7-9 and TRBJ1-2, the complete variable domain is DTGVSQNPRHKITKRGQNVTFRCDPISEHNRLYWYRQTLGQGPEFLTYFQNEAQLEKSRLLSDRFSAERPKGSFSTLEIQRTEQGDSAMYLCASSHWDRRDRHGYTFGSGTRLTVV.

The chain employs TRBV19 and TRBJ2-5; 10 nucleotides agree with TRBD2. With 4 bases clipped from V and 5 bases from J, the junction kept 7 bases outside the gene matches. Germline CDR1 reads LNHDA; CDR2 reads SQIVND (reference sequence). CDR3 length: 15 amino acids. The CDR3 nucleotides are TGTGCCAGTAGTAATTCCGCAGCGGGAGGGGAGACCCAGTACTTC. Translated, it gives CASSNSAAGGETQYF.

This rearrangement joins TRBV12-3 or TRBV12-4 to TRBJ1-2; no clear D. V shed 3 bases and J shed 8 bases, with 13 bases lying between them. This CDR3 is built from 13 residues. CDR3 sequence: CASSFQAVLGYTF. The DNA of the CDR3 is TGTGCCAGCAGTTTTCAAGCGGTTCTAGGCTACACCTTC.

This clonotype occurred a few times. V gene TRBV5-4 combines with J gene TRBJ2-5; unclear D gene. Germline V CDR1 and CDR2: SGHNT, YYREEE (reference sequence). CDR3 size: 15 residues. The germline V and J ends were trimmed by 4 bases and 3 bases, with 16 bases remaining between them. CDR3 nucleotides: TGTGCCAGCAGCCCAACTCCAGGCCGCGAAGAGACCCAGTACTTC. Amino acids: CASSPTPGREETQYF. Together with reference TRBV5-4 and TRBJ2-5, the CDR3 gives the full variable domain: ETGVTQSPTHLIKTRGQQVTLRCSSQSGHNTVSWYQQALGQGPQFIFQYYREEENGRGNFPPRFSGLQFPNYSSELNVNALELDDSALYLCASSPTPGREETQYFGPGTRLLVL.

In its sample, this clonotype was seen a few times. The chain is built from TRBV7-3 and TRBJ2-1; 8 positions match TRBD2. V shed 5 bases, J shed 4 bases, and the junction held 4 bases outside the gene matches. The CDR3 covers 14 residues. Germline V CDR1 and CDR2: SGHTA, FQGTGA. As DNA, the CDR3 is TGTGCCAGCAGCCCGGGACTAGATTACAATGAGCAGTTCTTC. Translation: CASSPGLDYNEQFF.

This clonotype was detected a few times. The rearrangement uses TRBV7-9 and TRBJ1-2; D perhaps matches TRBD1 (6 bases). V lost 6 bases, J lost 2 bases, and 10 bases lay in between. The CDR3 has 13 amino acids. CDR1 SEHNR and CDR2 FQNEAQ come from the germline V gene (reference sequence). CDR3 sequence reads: CASRFGQNYGYTF. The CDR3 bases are TGTGCCAGCAGATTTGGACAGAACTATGGCTACACCTTC. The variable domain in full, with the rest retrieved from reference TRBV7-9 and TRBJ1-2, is DTGVSQNPRHKITKRGQNVTFRCDPISEHNRLYWYRQTLGQGPEFLTYFQNEAQLEKSRLLSDRFSAERPKGSFSTLEIQRTEQGDSAMYLCASRFGQNYGYTFGSGTRLTVV.

CDR3 coding DNA: TGCAGTGCCGTTACGACTAGCGGGGGGCAAAACATTCAGTACTTC. Translating it yields CSAVTTSGGQNIQYF. The J gene is TRBJ2-4, the V gene TRBV20-1, with 13 bases fitting TRBD2. The CDR3 has 15 amino acids. From germline, CDR1 is DFQATT and CDR2 SNEGSKA (reference sequence). V was pared by 6 bases and J by 5 bases, with 7 bases of the junction left unmatched.

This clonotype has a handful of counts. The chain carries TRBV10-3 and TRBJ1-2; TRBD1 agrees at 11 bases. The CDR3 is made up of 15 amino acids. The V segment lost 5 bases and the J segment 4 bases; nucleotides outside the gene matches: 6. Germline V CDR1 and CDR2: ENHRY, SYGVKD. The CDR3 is CAISHRDRGTYGYTF. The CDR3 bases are TGTGCCATCAGTCACCGGGACAGGGGGACCTATGGCTACACCTTC.

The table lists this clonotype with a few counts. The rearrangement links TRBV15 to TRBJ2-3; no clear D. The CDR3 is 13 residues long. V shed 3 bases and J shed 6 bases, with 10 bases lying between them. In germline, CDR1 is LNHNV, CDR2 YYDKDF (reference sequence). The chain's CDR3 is CATSSLLRDTQYF. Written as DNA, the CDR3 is TGTGCCACCAGCAGCCTGCTACGGGATACGCAGTATTTT.

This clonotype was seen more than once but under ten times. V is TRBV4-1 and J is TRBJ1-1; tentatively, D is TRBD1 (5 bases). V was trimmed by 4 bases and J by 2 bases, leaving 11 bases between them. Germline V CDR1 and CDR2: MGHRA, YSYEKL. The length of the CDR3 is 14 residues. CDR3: CASSPRQFNTEAFF. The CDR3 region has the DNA TGCGCCAGCAGCCCTAGACAGTTCAACACTGAAGCTTTCTTT.

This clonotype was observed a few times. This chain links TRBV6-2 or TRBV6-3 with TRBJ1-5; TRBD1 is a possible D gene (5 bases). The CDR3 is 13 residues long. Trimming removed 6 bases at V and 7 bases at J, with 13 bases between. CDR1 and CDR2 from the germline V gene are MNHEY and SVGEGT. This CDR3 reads CASSLSRGQPQHF. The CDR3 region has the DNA TGTGCCAGCAGCCTATCAAGGGGCCAGCCCCAGCATTTT.

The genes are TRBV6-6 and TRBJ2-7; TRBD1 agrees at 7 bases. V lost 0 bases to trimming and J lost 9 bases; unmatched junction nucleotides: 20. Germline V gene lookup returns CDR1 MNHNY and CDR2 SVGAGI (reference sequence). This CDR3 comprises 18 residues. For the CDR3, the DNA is TGTGCCAGCAGTTACTCCAAGGTTTACCGGGACAGCCCTACGGGGCAGTACTTC. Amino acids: CASSYSKVYRDSPTGQYF.

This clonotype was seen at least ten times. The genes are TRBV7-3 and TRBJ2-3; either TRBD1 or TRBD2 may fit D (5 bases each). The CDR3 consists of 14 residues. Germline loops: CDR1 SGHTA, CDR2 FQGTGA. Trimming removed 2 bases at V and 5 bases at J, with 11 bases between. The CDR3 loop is CASSLGRAGDTQYF. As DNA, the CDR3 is TGTGCCAGCAGCTTAGGCAGGGCGGGAGATACGCAGTATTTT.

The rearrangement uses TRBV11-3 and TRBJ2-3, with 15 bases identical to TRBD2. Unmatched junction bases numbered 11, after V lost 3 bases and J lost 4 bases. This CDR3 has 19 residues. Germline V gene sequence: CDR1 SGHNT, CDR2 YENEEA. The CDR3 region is CASSFGLAGGDLFPDTQYF. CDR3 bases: TGTGCCAGCAGCTTTGGACTAGCGGGGGGGGACCTTTTTCCAGATACGCAGTATTTT.

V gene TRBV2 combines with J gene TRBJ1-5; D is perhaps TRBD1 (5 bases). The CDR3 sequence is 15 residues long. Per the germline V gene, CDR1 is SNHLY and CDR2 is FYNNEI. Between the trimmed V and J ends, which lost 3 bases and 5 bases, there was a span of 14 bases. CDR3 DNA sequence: TGTGCCAGCAGTGAGATGTCCGGAGGGGATCAGCCCCAGCATTTT. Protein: CASSEMSGGDQPQHF.

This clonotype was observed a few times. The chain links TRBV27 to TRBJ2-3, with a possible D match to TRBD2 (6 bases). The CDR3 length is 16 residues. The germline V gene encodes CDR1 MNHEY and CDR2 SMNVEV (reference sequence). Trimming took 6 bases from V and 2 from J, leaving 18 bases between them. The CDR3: CASRPMRRGTTDTQYF. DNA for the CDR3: TGTGCCAGCAGACCCATGAGGCGGGGTACCACAGATACGCAGTATTTT.

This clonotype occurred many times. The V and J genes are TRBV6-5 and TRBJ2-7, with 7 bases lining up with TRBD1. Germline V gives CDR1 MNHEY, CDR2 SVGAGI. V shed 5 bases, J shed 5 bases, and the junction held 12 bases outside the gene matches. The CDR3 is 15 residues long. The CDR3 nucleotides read TGTGCCAGCAGTCGGGACAGAGCTATGAGGGACGAGCAGTACTTC. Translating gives CASSRDRAMRDEQYF.

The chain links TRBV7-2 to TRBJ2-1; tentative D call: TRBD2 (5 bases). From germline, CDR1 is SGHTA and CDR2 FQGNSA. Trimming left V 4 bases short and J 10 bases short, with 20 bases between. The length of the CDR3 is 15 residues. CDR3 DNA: TGTGCCAGCAGCTCTCGTGGCGGAGGTCCACAGGAGCAGTTCTTC. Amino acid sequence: CASSSRGGGPQEQFF.

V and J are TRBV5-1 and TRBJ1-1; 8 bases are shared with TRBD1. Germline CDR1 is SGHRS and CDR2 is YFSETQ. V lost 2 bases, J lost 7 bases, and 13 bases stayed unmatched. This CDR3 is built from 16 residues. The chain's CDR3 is CASSLGGTGGSFEAFF. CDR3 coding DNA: TGCGCCAGCAGCTTAGGGGGAACAGGGGGTAGTTTTGAAGCTTTCTTT. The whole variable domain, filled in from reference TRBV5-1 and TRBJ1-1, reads KAGVTQTPRYLIKTRGQQVTLSCSPISGHRSVSWYQQTPGQGLQFLFEYFSETQRNKGNFPGRFSGRQFSNSRSEMNVSTLELGDSALYLCASSLGGTGGSFEAFFGQGTRLTVV.

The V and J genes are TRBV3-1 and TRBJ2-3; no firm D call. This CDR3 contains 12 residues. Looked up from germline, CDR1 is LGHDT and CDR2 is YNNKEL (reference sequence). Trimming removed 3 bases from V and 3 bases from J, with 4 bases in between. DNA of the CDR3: TGTGCCAGCAGCCAGGCAACAGATACGCAGTATTTT. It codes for CASSQATDTQYF.

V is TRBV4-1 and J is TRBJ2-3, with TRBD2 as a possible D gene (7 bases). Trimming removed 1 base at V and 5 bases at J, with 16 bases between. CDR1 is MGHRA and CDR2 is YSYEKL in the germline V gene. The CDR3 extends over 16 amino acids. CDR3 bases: TGCGCCAGCAGCCAAGGACTTGGCGGGGGCGGAGATACGCAGTATTTT. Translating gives CASSQGLGGGGDTQYF.

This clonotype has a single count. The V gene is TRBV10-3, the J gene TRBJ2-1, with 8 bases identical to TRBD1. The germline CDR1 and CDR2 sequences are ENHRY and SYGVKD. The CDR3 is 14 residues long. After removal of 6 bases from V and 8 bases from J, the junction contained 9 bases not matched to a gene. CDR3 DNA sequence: TGTGCCATCAGGAGGGACAGGACTTTCGATGAGCAGTTCTTC. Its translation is CAIRRDRTFDEQFF.

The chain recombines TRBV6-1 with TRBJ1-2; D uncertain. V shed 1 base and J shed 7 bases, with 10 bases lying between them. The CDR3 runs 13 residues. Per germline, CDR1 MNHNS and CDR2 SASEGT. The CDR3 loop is CASSEVVRLGYTF. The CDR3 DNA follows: TGTGCCAGCAGTGAAGTGGTCAGGCTTGGCTACACCTTC.

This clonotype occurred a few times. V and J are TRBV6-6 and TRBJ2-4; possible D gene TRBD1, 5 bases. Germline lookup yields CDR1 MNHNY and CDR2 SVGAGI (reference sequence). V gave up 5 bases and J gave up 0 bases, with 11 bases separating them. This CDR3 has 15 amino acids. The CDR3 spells CASSPTALAKNIQYF. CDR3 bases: TGTGCCAGCAGTCCGACAGCCCTAGCCAAAAACATTCAGTACTTC.